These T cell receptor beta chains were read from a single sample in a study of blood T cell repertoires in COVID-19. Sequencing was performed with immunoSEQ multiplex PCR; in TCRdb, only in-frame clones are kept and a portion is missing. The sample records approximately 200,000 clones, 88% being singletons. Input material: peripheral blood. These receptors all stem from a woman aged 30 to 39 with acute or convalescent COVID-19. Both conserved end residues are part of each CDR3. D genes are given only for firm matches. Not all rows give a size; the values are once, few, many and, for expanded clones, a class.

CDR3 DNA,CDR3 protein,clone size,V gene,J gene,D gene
TGTGCCACCTTTAATCGGGTGGCGGGAGAGACCCAGTACTTC,CATFNRVAGETQYF,-,TRBV5-4,TRBJ2-5,-
TGTGCCAGCAGCTTGGATGGGGGACAGCAAGAGACCCAGTACTTC,CASSLDGGQQETQYF,-,TRBV5-4,TRBJ2-5,TRBD1
TGTGCCAGCAGCCTAGCCGGGACAATGAACACTGAAGCTTTCTTT,CASSLAGTMNTEAFF,-,TRBV3-1/TRBV3-2,TRBJ1-1,-
TGTGCCAGTAGTCTCGGGACAGGGAGGAGGCAAGAGACCCAGTACTTC,CASSLGTGRRQETQYF,-,TRBV19,TRBJ2-5,TRBD1
TGTGCCAGTACCTTAGCGGGAGTAAGGGAGCAGTACTTC,CASTLAGVREQYF,-,TRBV2,TRBJ2-7,TRBD2
TGTGCCAGCAGTGAATTGGGGGGAAGTAAAGCTTTCTTT,CASSELGGSKAFF,-,TRBV2,TRBJ1-1,-
TGTGCCAGCAGTTGGGGACAGGGTGTACCCTACGAGCAGTACTTC,CASSWGQGVPYEQYF,medium-sized,TRBV6-6,TRBJ2-7,TRBD1
TGTGCCAGCAGCAGAGGGGCCCCGGCAAGCGGGCCGGTAGGGAATGAGCAGTTCTTC,CASSRGAPASGPVGNEQFF,-,TRBV21-1,TRBJ2-1,-
TGTGCCAGCAGTTACGGGCACAGCACTAACTATGGCTACACCTTC,CASSYGHSTNYGYTF,-,TRBV6-5,TRBJ1-2,-
TGTGCCAGCAGCTCAAATAGTGAGCAGTTCTTC,CASSSNSEQFF,-,TRBV13,TRBJ2-1,-
TGTGCCAGCGGCCAGCCAGGAAAACAGCCCCAGCATTTT,CASGQPGKQPQHF,once,TRBV7-2,TRBJ1-5,-
TGTGCCAGCAGCCCCTTCGCTCGGGAGCAGTTCTTC,CASSPFAREQFF,few,TRBV7-8,TRBJ2-1,-
TGTGCCACGGGGACTAGCGGAAACAATGAGCAGTTCTTC,CATGTSGNNEQFF,-,TRBV10-3,TRBJ2-1,TRBD2
TGTGCCAGCAGTTACAGGACAGGGCCTCAGCCCCAGCATTTT,CASSYRTGPQPQHF,-,TRBV6-5,TRBJ1-5,TRBD1
TGCGCCAGCAGCTTGGCCCCCGGGACAGGGGGTATCAACACCATATATTTT,CASSLAPGTGGINTIYF,-,TRBV5-1,TRBJ1-3,TRBD1
TGTGCCAGCAGTGAGCGGGGCTACAATGAGCAGTTCTTC,CASSERGYNEQFF,-,TRBV2,TRBJ2-1,-
TGTGCCAGTAGTATTGGCAGGGCAGATACGCAGTATTTT,CASSIGRADTQYF,-,TRBV19,TRBJ2-3,-
TGTGCCAGCGGGTGGGACAGATACGAGCAGTACTTC,CASGWDRYEQYF,once,TRBV28,TRBJ2-7,TRBD1
TGTGCCAGCATTAAACAAGTCCACCCCACAGATACGCAGTATTTT,CASIKQVHPTDTQYF,-,TRBV2,TRBJ2-3,-
TGTGCCAGCAGCTGGGGCGGCAGCAATCAGCCCCAGCATTTT,CASSWGGSNQPQHF,once,TRBV2,TRBJ1-5,-
TGTGCCAGCAGGAGGGGACTAGCGGGAGATCGTACGCAGTATTTT,CASRRGLAGDRTQYF,-,TRBV6-5,TRBJ2-3,TRBD2
TGCGCCAGCAGCTTGCCTCCCTACTACGAGCAGTACTTC,CASSLPPYYEQYF,once,TRBV5-1,TRBJ2-7,-
TGTGCCACCAGCGATAGTCCCCACGCGGGGGATGAGCAGTTCTTC,CATSDSPHAGDEQFF,-,TRBV15,TRBJ2-1,TRBD2
TGTGCCAGCAGCTTGGAACGCCGGAGCGGCTACAATGAGCAGTTCTTC,CASSLERRSGYNEQFF,-,TRBV5-6,TRBJ2-1,-